This T cell receptor (beta chain) was identified in a study of T cell repertoires in cytomegalovirus infection. At the level of the study: Both CMV infection and a matching HLA type were indicated by public TCR beta signatures.

MiXCR, run by TCRdb on the reads, gives a single entry per CDR3 protein. The profile covers around 230,000 distinct CDR3 sequences, with less than 50% appearing a single time and 59% taken by the ten largest. A remark on this clonotype: Its specificity is not known.

Per the germline V gene, CDR1 is DFQATT and CDR2 is SNEGSKA (reference sequence). The CDR3 runs 12 residues. Trimming cost V 5 bases and J 3 bases, with 10 bases left between them. Source: CD8+ T cells from cultured PBMCs, taken from culture after CMV antigen stimulation. The chain combines TRBV20-1 with TRBJ1-1; the D is unclear. The source of this sequence is a human donor in good health (CMV status not recorded). Some clones in this sample may be carry-over from other donors' samples. The CDR3 sequence is CSAEDGYTEAFF. The CDR3 DNA follows: TGCAGTGCTGAGGACGGCTACACTGAAGCTTTCTTT.